These T cell receptor beta chains were read from a single sample in a study of beta chain features in type 1 diabetes. Profiling relied on immunoSEQ multiplex PCR, and the TCRdb table lists in-frame clones only, not all of them. This table holds approximately 170,000 clones, roughly 63% found once. Sequencing was carried out using naive CD4+ T cells from blood. The receptor set was obtained from a man between 25 and 39 years old with type 1 diabetes. Each CDR3 is given with its conserved first and last residue. A D gene is named only where the DNA matches it firmly. Clone size appears in some rows only: once, few, many, or a class for an expanded clone.

size	D	V	J	DNA	CDR3
.	.	TRBV13	TRBJ1-1	TGTGCCAGCAGCTTAGAACGACGGGACACTGAAGCTTTCTTT	CASSLERRDTEAFF
.	.	TRBV29-1	TRBJ2-3	TGCAGCGTTGAAGATTCCCGCGGGTCACATACGCAGTATTTT	CSVEDSRGSHTQYF
.	TRBD1	TRBV2	TRBJ2-1	TGTGCCAGCAGGGGGACAGGGGGCCGCGAGCAGTTCTTC	CASRGTGGREQFF
.	.	TRBV30	TRBJ2-7	TGTGCCTGGAGTGTACTCTCAGGGGAGCAGTACTTC	CAWSVLSGEQYF
.	TRBD1	TRBV13	TRBJ2-7	TGTGCCAGCAGCTTAGAAAGGGGGCAGGGGGCCTACGAGCAGTACTTC	CASSLERGQGAYEQYF
few	.	TRBV13	TRBJ2-3	TGTGCCAGCAGCTTTACGGGACTTGACACAGATACGCAGTATTTT	CASSFTGLDTDTQYF
.	.	TRBV5-1	TRBJ2-5	TGCGCCAGCAGCTCCTCCGGGACACCTTCAGAGACCCAGTACTTC	CASSSSGTPSETQYF
.	TRBD2	TRBV7-6	TRBJ2-5	TGTGCCAGCAGCTTAGCGCCACTAGCGGGGGCCGAAACCCAGTACTTC	CASSLAPLAGAETQYF
.	.	TRBV29-1	TRBJ1-1	TGCAGCGTTGAGAGGGAGACTGAAGCTTTCTTT	CSVERETEAFF
.	.	TRBV7-9	TRBJ2-1	TGTGCCAGCAGCCGAATGGGCATTAAGGGGAATGAGCAGTTCTTC	CASSRMGIKGNEQFF
.	TRBD1	TRBV29-1	TRBJ1-1	TGCAGCGTCGTACAGGGGGCTCCGAACACTGAAGCTTTCTTT	CSVVQGAPNTEAFF
.	.	TRBV25-1	TRBJ1-1	TGTGCCAGCAGTGAATGGAGCCTAAGGAGGGCTTTCTTT	CASSEWSLRRAFF
few	.	TRBV29-1	TRBJ2-1	TGCAGCGTTGAAAAGGGGGAGCTTTCGTTCTTC	CSVEKGELSFF
once	TRBD1	TRBV4-3	TRBJ2-1	TGCGCCAGCAGCCGCAGCCGGGACAGGGGATTTTCCAATGAGCAGTTCTTC	CASSRSRDRGFSNEQFF
few	TRBD1	TRBV9	TRBJ2-5	TGTGCCAGCAGCGACAGGGGTTGGACTGAGGAGACCCAGTACTTC	CASSDRGWTEETQYF
once	.	TRBV28	TRBJ2-2	TGTGCCAGTGGACAGACCGGGGAGCTGTTTTTT	CASGQTGELFF
.	.	TRBV5-1	TRBJ1-4	TGCGCCAGCAGGCGGACAGATATCAATGAAAAACTGTTTTTT	CASRRTDINEKLFF
.	TRBD1	TRBV10-3	TRBJ2-5	TGTGCCATCAGTGAGCAACAGGGGGCGGAGACCCAGTACTTC	CAISEQQGAETQYF
.	TRBD1	TRBV9	TRBJ2-1	TGTGCCAGCAGCCTCGACAGGGGTACCGCTGGGCAGTTCTTC	CASSLDRGTAGQFF
.	.	TRBV29-1	TRBJ1-4	TGCAGCGTTCGGGCCGGTAGTAATGAAAAACTGTTTTTT	CSVRAGSNEKLFF
.	TRBD2	TRBV30	TRBJ2-3	TGTGCCTGGAGTGGGCTCCGGACTAGCGGGGGCGTAGATACGCAGTATTTT	CAWSGLRTSGGVDTQYF
.	.	TRBV30	TRBJ2-3	TGTGCCTGGAGTTTATTGGGGGCGGTTCATACGCAGTATTTT	CAWSLLGAVHTQYF
.	TRBD2	TRBV11-3	TRBJ2-3	TGTGCCAGCAGCCCAGGGACTAGTAGAACGCAGTATTTT	CASSPGTSRTQYF
few	.	TRBV13	TRBJ2-7	TGTGCCAGCAGCCGAATGGGACAACCAAATTACGAGCAGTACTTC	CASSRMGQPNYEQYF
.	.	TRBV29-1	TRBJ2-7	TGCAGCGCCCAAGGACAGTCCTACGAGCAGTACTTC	CSAQGQSYEQYF
few	.	TRBV30	TRBJ2-1	TGTGCCGGGACCGGGACAACAATAAACAATGAGCAGTTCTTC	CAGTGTTINNEQFF
.	.	TRBV14	TRBJ2-7	TGTGCCAGCAGCCAAGACGGCGGATCCTACGAGCAGTACTTC	CASSQDGGSYEQYF
.	.	TRBV4-3	TRBJ2-3	TGCGCCAGCAGCCAAGATCCTGACAGGAGCACAGATACGCAGTATTTT	CASSQDPDRSTDTQYF
.	.	TRBV9	TRBJ1-6	TGTGCCAGCAGCGTAGAACAGGGCCCGAGCAATTCACCCCTCCACTTT	CASSVEQGPSNSPLHF
few	TRBD2	TRBV4-1	TRBJ2-1	TGCGCCAGCAGCCAAGATCTGACTAGCGGGGGGCTCTACAATGAGCAGTTCTTC	CASSQDLTSGGLYNEQFF
.	.	TRBV25-1	TRBJ2-7	TGTGCCAGCAGTGACTACTCCTACGAGCAGTACTTC	CASSDYSYEQYF
.	.	TRBV29-1	TRBJ2-1	TGCAGCGTTGAGATGTCGAGGAGGAGCTCCTACAATGAGCAGTTCTTC	CSVEMSRRSSYNEQFF
.	.	TRBV29-1	TRBJ2-7	TGCAGCGTTGAAGCTCCCGAGGGTGTCACCTACGAGCAGTACTTC	CSVEAPEGVTYEQYF
.	.	TRBV6-5	TRBJ2-7	TGTGCCAGCAGTTACGCTAGCGAGGACTACGAGCAGTACTTC	CASSYASEDYEQYF
.	.	TRBV2	TRBJ1-6	TGTGCCAGCAATGGACAGAGCTCCTATAATTCACCCCTCCACTTT	CASNGQSSYNSPLHF
.	TRBD2	TRBV4-1	TRBJ2-1	TGCGCCAGCAGCCAAGATAAGACTAGCGGACTGGCGTGGAATGAGCAGTTCTTC	CASSQDKTSGLAWNEQFF
few	.	TRBV29-1	TRBJ2-4	TGCAGCGTTTCAGACCAAAACATTCAGTACTTC	CSVSDQNIQYF
.	TRBD1	TRBV5-1	TRBJ1-1	TGCGCCAGCAGCATAAGCCGGGACAGGGGCGCTGAAGCTTTCTTT	CASSISRDRGAEAFF
.	.	TRBV9	TRBJ2-3	TGTGCCAGCAGCCAAGGCACAGATACGCAGTATTTT	CASSQGTDTQYF
few	.	TRBV29-1	TRBJ1-5	TGCAGCGTTGCGGGGGATAGCAATCAGCCCCAGCATTTT	CSVAGDSNQPQHF
few	TRBD1	TRBV6-6	TRBJ1-2	TGTGCCAGCAGGCAAAGACAGGGGGTTGGCTACACCTTC	CASRQRQGVGYTF
few	.	TRBV30	TRBJ1-4	TGTGCCTGGAACATGGGGGGCGCCAATGAAAAACTGTTTTTT	CAWNMGGANEKLFF
.	.	TRBV7-2	TRBJ2-5	TGTGCCAGCAGCTTATTCCCAGGGAAAGAGACCCAGTACTTC	CASSLFPGKETQYF
few	.	TRBV10-3	TRBJ2-7	TGTGCCATCAGAGGAAACTCCTACGAGCAGTACTTC	CAIRGNSYEQYF
once	.	TRBV10-3	TRBJ2-6	TGTGCCATCAGTGAGGGATCTGGGGCCAACGTCCTGACTTTC	CAISEGSGANVLTF
.	.	TRBV29-1	TRBJ1-2	TGCAGCGTTGACGGACAGAACTATGGCTACACCTTC	CSVDGQNYGYTF
few	.	TRBV7-9	TRBJ2-1	TGTGCCAGCAGCTTTTTCATCGGTAATGAGCAGTTCTTC	CASSFFIGNEQFF
.	TRBD1	TRBV9	TRBJ2-7	TGTGCCAGCAGCGTAGAGGGACAGGGTGTCTCCGAGCAGTACTTC	CASSVEGQGVSEQYF
.	.	TRBV6-9	TRBJ2-3	TGTGCCAGCACCCAACCCCGGACTGGGTTAAGCACAGATACGCAGTATTTT	CASTQPRTGLSTDTQYF
few	.	TRBV9	TRBJ2-4	TGTGCCAGCAGCGTAGCGGAGTTAAACATTCAGTACTTC	CASSVAELNIQYF
few	.	TRBV10-3	TRBJ2-7	TGTGCCATCAGTGAGGAGACGGGGGTTGAGCAGTACTTC	CAISEETGVEQYF
.	.	TRBV30	TRBJ2-7	TGTGCCTGGAGTGGGTACTACGAGCAGTACTTC	CAWSGYYEQYF
once	.	TRBV4-1	TRBJ2-1	TGCGCCAGCAGCCAAGACCTAGCGAATACCTACAATGAGCAGTTCTTC	CASSQDLANTYNEQFF
once	.	TRBV30	TRBJ2-5	TGTGCCTGGAGTCGATCGCTCCAGGAGACCCAGTACTTC	CAWSRSLQETQYF
.	.	TRBV12-5	TRBJ2-1	TGTGCTAGTGGCAATGACGGCCCCAACGATGAGCAGTTCTTC	CASGNDGPNDEQFF
.	.	TRBV9	TRBJ2-3	TGTGCCAGCAGCGTTAGCGGAGATACGCAGTATTTT	CASSVSGDTQYF
few	TRBD2	TRBV5-1	TRBJ2-5	TGCGCCAGCAGCCATCCCCTAGCGGGGCTCCGGGAGACCCAGTACTTC	CASSHPLAGLRETQYF
once	.	TRBV11-2	TRBJ2-5	TGTGCCAGCAGCTTACGGGGGGAGACCCAGTACTTC	CASSLRGETQYF
once	.	TRBV7-2	TRBJ2-5	TGTGCCAGCAGCCTAATAAGGGGGTTTGAAGAGACCCAGTACTTC	CASSLIRGFEETQYF
.	TRBD1	TRBV10-3	TRBJ1-5	TGTGCCATCGGAGAACAGGGGCCTCAGCCCCAGCATTTT	CAIGEQGPQPQHF